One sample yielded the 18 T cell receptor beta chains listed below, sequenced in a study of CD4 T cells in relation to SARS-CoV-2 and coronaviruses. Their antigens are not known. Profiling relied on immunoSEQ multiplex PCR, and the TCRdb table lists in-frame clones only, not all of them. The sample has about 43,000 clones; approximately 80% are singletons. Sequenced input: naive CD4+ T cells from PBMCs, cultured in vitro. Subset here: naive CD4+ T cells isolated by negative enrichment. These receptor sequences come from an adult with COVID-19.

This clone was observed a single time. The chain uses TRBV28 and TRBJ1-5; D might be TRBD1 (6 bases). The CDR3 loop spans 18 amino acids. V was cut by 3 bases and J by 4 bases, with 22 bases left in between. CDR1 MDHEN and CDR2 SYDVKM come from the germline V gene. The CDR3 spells CASSFGRGPHVVNQPQHF. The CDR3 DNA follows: TGTGCCAGCAGTTTTGGCAGGGGACCCCATGTAGTGAATCAGCCCCAGCATTTT.

The CDR3, as DNA: TGTGCCAGCAGTTCATACGACATCCAACGGGGGGAGCAGTTCTTC. The encoded protein is CASSSYDIQRGEQFF. The chain carries TRBV27 and TRBJ2-1; D may be TRBD2 (6 bases). Germline values: CDR1 MNHEY, CDR2 SMNVEV (reference sequence). CDR3 length: 15 amino acids. V lost 4 bases to trimming and J lost 10 bases, with 20 bases between them.

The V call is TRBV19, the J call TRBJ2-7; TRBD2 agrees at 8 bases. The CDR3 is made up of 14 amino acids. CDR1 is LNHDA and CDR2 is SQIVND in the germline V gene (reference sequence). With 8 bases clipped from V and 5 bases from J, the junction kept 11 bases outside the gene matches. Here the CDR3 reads CASGGVAGTNEQYF. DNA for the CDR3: TGTGCCAGTGGGGGGGTAGCGGGAACCAACGAGCAGTACTTC.

CDR3: CASSTGRLAGGNEQFF. The DNA for the CDR3 is TGTGCCAGCAGCACAGGGCGTCTAGCGGGAGGGAATGAGCAGTTCTTC. The J gene is TRBJ2-1, the V gene TRBV13; 12 bases map to TRBD2. There are 16 residues in the CDR3. The V gene end was trimmed by 5 bases and the J gene end by 7 bases; junction bases not matched to a gene: 9. The germline V gene encodes CDR1 PRHDT and CDR2 FYEKMQ (reference sequence).

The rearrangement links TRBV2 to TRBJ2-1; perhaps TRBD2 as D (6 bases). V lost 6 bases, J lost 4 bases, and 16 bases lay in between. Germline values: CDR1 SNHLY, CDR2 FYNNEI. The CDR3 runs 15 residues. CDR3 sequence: CASSLGGALYNEQFF. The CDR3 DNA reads TGTGCCAGCAGCTTAGGCGGGGCCCTATACAATGAGCAGTTCTTC.

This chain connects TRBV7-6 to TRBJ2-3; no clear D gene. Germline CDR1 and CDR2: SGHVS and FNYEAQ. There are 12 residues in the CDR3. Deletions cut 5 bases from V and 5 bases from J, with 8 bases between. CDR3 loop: CASSAQLDTQYF. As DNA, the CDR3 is TGTGCCAGCAGCGCTCAATTAGATACGCAGTATTTT. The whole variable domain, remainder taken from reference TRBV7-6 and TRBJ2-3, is GAGVSQSPRYKVTKRGQDVALRCDPISGHVSLYWYRQALGQGPEFLTYFNYEAQQDKSGLPNDRFSAERPEGSISTLTIQRTEQRDSAMYRCASSAQLDTQYFGPGTRLTVL.

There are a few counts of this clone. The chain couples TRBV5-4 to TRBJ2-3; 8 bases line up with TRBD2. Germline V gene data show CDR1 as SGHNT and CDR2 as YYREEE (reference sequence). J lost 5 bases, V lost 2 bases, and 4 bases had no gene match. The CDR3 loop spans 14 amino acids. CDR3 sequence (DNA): TGTGCCAGCAGCTTTTACCTAGCGGGAGATACGCAGTATTTT. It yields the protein CASSFYLAGDTQYF.

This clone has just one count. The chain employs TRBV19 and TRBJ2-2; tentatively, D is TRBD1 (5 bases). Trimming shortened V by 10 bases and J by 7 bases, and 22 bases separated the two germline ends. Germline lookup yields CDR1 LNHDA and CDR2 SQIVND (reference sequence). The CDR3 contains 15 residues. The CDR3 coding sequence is TGTGCCACCACTTTTCGCAGGGAAGAAGGCGGGGAGCTGTTTTTT. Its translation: CATTFRREEGGELFF. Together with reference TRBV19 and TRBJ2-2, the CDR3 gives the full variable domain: DGGITQSPKYLFRKEGQNVTLSCEQNLNHDAMYWYRQDPGQGLRLIYYSQIVNDFQKGDIAEGYSVSREKKESFPLTVTSAQKNPTAFYLCATTFRREEGGELFFGEGSRLTVL.

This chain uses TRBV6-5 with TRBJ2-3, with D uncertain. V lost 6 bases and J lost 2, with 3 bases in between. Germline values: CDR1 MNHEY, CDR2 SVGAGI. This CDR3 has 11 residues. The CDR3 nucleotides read TGTGCCAGCAGGGACACAGATACGCAGTATTTT. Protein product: CASRDTDTQYF.

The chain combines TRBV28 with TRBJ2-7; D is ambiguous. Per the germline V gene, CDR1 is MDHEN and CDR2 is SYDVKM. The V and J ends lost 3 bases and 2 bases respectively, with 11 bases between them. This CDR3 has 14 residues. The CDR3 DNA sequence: TGTGCCAGCAGTTTTTGGGGTCCCGCCTACGAGCAGTACTTC. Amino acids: CASSFWGPAYEQYF.

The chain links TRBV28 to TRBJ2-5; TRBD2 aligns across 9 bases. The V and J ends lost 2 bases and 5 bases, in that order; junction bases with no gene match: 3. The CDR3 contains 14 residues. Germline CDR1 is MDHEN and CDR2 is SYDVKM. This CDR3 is CASSLAGGLETQYF. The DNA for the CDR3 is TGTGCCAGCAGTTTAGCGGGAGGGCTGGAGACCCAGTACTTC.

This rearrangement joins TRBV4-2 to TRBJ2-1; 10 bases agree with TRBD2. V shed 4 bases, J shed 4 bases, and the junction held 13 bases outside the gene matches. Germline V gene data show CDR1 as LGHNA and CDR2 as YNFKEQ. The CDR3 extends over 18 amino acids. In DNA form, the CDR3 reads TGTGCCAGCAGCCCCTTTCTTCCTTCTAGCGGGGGTTACAATGAGCAGTTCTTC. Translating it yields CASSPFLPSSGGYNEQFF.

The CDR3 bases are TGTGCCAGCAGTTTCTCCCATGGCTACACCTTC. It is translated as CASSFSHGYTF. This chain joins TRBV12-3 or TRBV12-4 and TRBJ1-2; D uncertain. The length of the CDR3 is 11 residues. Deletions cut 3 bases from V and 6 bases from J, with 5 bases between.

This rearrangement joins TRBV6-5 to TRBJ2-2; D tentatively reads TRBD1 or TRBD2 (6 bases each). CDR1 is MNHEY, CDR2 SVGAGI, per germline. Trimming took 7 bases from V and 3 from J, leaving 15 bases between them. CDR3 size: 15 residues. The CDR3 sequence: CASTYSGAYTGELFF. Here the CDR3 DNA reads TGTGCCAGCACCTACTCGGGGGCTTACACCGGGGAGCTGTTTTTT.

The CDR3 region is CASSPRASGDNEQFF. For the CDR3, the DNA is TGCGCCAGCAGCCCCCGGGCTAGCGGGGACAATGAGCAGTTCTTC. This chain links TRBV5-1 with TRBJ2-1, with TRBD2 matching 9 bases. CDR1 and CDR2 (germline): SGHRS, YFSETQ. Trimming at V came to 4 bases and at J to 5 bases, leaving 7 bases not matched to a gene. The CDR3 loop spans 15 amino acids.

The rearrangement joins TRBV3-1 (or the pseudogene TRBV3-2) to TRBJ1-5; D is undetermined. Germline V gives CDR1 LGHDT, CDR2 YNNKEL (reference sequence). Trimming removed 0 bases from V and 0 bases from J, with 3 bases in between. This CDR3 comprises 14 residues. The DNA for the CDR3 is TGTGCCAGCAGCCAAGACACTAGCAATCAGCCCCAGCATTTT. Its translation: CASSQDTSNQPQHF.

CDR3 in DNA: TGTGCCAGCAGTTACTTTGGAGTGAACACTGAAGCTTTCTTT. This sequence encodes CASSYFGVNTEAFF. V usage is TRBV6-5 and J usage is TRBJ1-1; D uncertain. The CDR3 loop spans 14 amino acids. Germline V gene lookup returns CDR1 MNHEY and CDR2 SVGAGI. Trimming cost V 1 base and J 0 bases, with 6 bases left between them.

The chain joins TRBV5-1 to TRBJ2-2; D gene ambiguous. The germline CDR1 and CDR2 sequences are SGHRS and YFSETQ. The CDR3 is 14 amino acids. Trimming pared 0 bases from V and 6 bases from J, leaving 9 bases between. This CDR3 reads CASSLEGSAGELFF. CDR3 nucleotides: TGCGCCAGCAGCTTGGAGGGAAGTGCCGGGGAGCTGTTTTTT.